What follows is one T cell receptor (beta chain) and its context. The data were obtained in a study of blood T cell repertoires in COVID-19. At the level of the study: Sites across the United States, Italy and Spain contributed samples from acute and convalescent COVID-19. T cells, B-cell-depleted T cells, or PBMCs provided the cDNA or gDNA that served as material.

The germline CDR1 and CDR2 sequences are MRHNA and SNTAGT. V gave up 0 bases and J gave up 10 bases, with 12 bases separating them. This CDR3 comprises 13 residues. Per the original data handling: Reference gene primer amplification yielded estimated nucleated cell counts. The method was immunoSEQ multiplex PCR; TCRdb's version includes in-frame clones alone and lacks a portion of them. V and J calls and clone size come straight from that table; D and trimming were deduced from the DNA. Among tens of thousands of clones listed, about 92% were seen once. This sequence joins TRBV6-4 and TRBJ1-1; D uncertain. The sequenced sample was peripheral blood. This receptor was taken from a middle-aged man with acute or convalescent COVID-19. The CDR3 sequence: CASSDSPLTPAFF. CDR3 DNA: TGTGCCAGCAGTGACTCGCCTCTCACACCAGCTTTCTTT.